This TCR beta chain was captured in a study of blood T cell repertoires in COVID-19. Turning to the study itself: The analysed material was cDNA or gDNA that came from T cells, B-cell-depleted T cells, or PBMCs.

CDR1 and CDR2 (germline): SGHAT, FQNNGV. This CDR3 region has 16 residues. V was pared by 0 bases and J by 2 bases, with 3 bases of the junction left unmatched. Enrolment of Seattle patients took place during active infection, and they were followed longitudinally. Profiled with immunoSEQ multiplex PCR; TCRdb holds only in-frame clones, not every one. The sample includes fewer than 200,000 clones, 70% to 85% of them seen just once. Sequences were obtained from peripheral blood. The genes are TRBV11-2 and TRBJ2-5; 10 bases align to TRBD2. The sequence came from a middle-aged woman with COVID-19, enrolled during active disease. Here the CDR3 DNA reads TGTGCCAGCAGCTTAGAGCTAGCGGGGGAGCAAGAGACCCAGTACTTC. Protein sequence: CASSLELAGEQETQYF.